This T cell receptor beta chain was retrieved from a study of human T cells and chemical hapten exposure (dated by TCRdb to the early 2020s). Concerning the study at large: For sensitization, 2% DPC in acetone was applied to an approximately 2 cm by approximately 2 cm area of upper inner arm skin. Patients additionally received weekly therapeutic DPC doses to the scalp throughout the roughly 25-week study period. Libraries were combined into a pool for sequencing, and differences in TCR yield between samples came mainly from small differences in library volumes within the pool. Peripheral blood TCR repertoire changes were tracked in vivo in alopecia patients during primary and secondary sensitization to the hapten diphenylcyclopropenone (DPC). Some 29 alopecia patients provided blood for TCR sequencing at one to four time points (pre-sensitization, 2, 6 and 24 weeks). Alopecia areata with under or over 50% scalp involvement, alopecia totalis and alopecia universalis were represented in the patient cohort, which was mostly female. Patch testing on the upper back used Finn chambers containing 0.01% DPC, with scoring done after 6 days according to International Contact Dermatitis Research Group standards. Blood samples were taken from patients before sensitization (week 0) and at 2, 6 and about 24 weeks after DPC sensitization.

From cysteine to phenylalanine, the CDR3 is 17 amino acids long. The entry retains the CDR3 DNA only, 51 bases that are in frame from base 1. For this chain, trimming is 3 bases at the V end and 6 bases at the J end, and the number of junction bases without a gene match is 8. As encoded in the germline V gene, CDR1 is SGHVS while CDR2 is FNYEAQ. What the authors observed across the whole study: Repeated subsampling changed both the strength of the expansion versus patch-test correlation and the threshold at which the correlation became significant. Patch test score was positively correlated with the number of PT1 expanded TCRs, with significance at thresholds 8, 16 and 32 but not at 4. Compared with pre-sensitization or healthy control sets, expanded TCRs formed significantly more large CDR3 similarity clusters, which is consistent with antigen-driven responses. DPC sensitization did not change the number of TCRs with a frequency above 1 in 1000, and there was no evidence of changes in global repertoire structure. Because all patients had alopecia, a presumed autoimmune disease, the immune response of the patients might differ from that of healthy individuals.

Receptor amplification or capture employed RACE. Sequencing was performed on a NextSeq 500. Library preparation attached unique molecular identifiers to individual cDNA molecules for quantitative, reproducible TCR counting. For every blood RNA sample, sequencing covered both the TCR alpha and TCR beta chains. As for the original processing: Samples had a median of roughly 87,000 TCRs, with a range from about 20,000 to 690,600. The Decombinator software suite was used to annotate the V, J and CDR3 of the TCR reads. For the PS versus PT1 abundance plots, all samples were subsampled to the same number of TCRs (28,000). TCRs were defined as expanded if absent before sensitization and observed at least eight times at the 2-week time point. TCRdb reanalyzed the raw reads on its own, using fastp at Q25 for trimming and MiXCR for clone calling, and kept in-frame beta chains. Rows with a matching CDR3 protein are joined into one entry that keeps the most common DNA and genes. These V and J calls rely on TCRdb rather than the paper's analysis. The table for this sample lists some 77,000 distinct CDR3 sequences; 10% of them were counted only once. The ten largest make up roughly 1.4% of the sample.

This specimen's time point label, per the study, means: patch test 1, 2 weeks after DPC sensitization. Per the publication, the treatment or condition label means: therapeutic diphenylcyclopropenone sensitization with weekly scalp DPC. Blood at each patch-test visit was drawn before the patch test was applied. To be eligible, patients had to be aged 18 to 70, diagnosed with alopecia and judged suitable for DPC therapy, while pregnant patients were excluded. Total RNA was isolated from unfractionated whole blood collected in Tempus Blood RNA tubes. Concerning this clonotype: There is no known antigen for this receptor. Per-base qualities were not stored, and no clone one base away is much larger.

This receptor was identified in a woman between 45 and 60 years old with alopecia areata. Some clones in this sample may be carry-over from other donors' samples. This chain joins TRBV7-6 to TRBJ2-1, and 13 junctional nucleotides match TRBD2. The sample consisted of whole blood, taken in connection with sensitization to the hapten diphenylcyclopropenone (DPC). The CDR3 loop reads CASSFLGLAGPPNEQFF. The DNA reads as follows: TGTGCCAGCAGCTTCCTGGGACTAGCGGGACCCCCCAATGAGCAGTTCTTC. The variable domain in full, with residues beyond the CDR3 obtained from the reference TRBV7-6 and TRBJ2-1 genes, is GAGVSQSPRYKVTKRGQDVALRCDPISGHVSLYWYRQALGQGPEFLTYFNYEAQQDKSGLPNDRFSAERPEGSISTLTIQRTEQRDSAMYRCASSFLGLAGPPNEQFFGPGTRLTVL.